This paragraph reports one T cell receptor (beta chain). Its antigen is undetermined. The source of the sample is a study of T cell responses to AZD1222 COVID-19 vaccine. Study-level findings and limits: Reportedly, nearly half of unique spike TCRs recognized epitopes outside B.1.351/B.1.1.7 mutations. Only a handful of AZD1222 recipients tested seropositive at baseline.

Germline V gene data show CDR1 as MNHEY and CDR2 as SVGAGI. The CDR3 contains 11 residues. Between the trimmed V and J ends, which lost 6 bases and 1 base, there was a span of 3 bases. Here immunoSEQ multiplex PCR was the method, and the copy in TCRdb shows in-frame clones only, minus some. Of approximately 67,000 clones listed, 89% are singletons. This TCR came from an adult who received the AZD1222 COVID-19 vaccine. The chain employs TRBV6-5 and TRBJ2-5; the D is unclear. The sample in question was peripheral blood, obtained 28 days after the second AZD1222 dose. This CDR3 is CASSPQETQYF. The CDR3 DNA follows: TGTGCCAGCAGCCCCCAAGAGACCCAGTACTTC.